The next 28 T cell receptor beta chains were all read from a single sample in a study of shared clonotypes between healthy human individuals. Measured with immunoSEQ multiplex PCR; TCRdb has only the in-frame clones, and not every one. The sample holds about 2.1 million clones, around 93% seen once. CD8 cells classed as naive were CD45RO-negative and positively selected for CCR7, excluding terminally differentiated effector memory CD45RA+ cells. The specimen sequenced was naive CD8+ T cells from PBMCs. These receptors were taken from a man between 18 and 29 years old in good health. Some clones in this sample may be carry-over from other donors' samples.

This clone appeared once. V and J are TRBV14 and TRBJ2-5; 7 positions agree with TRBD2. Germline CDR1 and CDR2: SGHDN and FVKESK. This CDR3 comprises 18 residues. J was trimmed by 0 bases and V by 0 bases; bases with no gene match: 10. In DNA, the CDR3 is TGTGCCAGCAGCCAAGATCTGCTAGCGGAGGGGTACCAAGAGACCCAGTACTTC. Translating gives CASSQDLLAEGYQETQYF. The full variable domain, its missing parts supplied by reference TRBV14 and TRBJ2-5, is EAGVTQFPSHSVIEKGQTVTLRCDPISGHDNLYWYRRVMGKEIKFLLHFVKESKQDESGMPNNRFLAERTGGTYSTLKVQPAELEDSGVYFCASSQDLLAEGYQETQYFGPGTRLLVL.

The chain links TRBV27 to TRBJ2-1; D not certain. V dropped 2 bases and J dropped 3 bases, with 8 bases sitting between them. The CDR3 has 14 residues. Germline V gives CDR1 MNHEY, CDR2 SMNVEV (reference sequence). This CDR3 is CASSLGRNYNEQFF. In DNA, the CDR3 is TGTGCCAGCAGTTTAGGCCGAAACTACAATGAGCAGTTCTTC.

The CDR3 nucleotides are TGTGCCAGCAGCTTGACCCCCGGGGGGTCCTACGAGCAGTACTTC. Amino acid sequence: CASSLTPGGSYEQYF. The V call is TRBV7-9, the J call TRBJ2-7, with TRBD2 identical over 7 bases. The J segment lost 1 base and the V segment lost 3 bases, leaving 6 bases of the junction unmatched. This CDR3 has 15 amino acids. Germline V gives CDR1 SEHNR, CDR2 FQNEAQ (reference sequence). The whole variable domain, filled in from reference TRBV7-9 and TRBJ2-7, reads DTGVSQNPRHKITKRGQNVTFRCDPISEHNRLYWYRQTLGQGPEFLTYFQNEAQLEKSRLLSDRFSAERPKGSFSTLEIQRTEQGDSAMYLCASSLTPGGSYEQYFGPGTRLTVT.

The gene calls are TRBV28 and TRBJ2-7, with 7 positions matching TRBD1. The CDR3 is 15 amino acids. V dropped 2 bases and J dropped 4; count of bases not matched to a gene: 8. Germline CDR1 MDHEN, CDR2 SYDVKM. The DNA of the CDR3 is TGTGCCAGCAGTTTAGACGGGACAGCTTATTACGAGCAGTACTTC. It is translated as CASSLDGTAYYEQYF.

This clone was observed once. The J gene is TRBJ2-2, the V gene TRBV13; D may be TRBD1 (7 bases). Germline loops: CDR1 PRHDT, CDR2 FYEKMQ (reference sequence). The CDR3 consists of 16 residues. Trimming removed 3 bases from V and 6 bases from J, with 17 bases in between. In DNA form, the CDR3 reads TGTGCCAGCAGCTTCCAACGGGAGACAGGGCCCGGGGAGCTGTTTTTT. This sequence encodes CASSFQRETGPGELFF.

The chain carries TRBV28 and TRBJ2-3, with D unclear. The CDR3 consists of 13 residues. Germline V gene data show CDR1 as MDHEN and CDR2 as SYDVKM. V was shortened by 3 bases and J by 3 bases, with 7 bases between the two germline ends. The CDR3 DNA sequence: TGTGCCAGCAGTTTGGACCCTACAGATACGCAGTATTTT. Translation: CASSLDPTDTQYF.

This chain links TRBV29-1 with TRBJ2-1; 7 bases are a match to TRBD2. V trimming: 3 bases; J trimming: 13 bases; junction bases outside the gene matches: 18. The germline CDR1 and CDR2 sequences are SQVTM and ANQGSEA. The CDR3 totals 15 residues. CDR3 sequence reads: CSVETPLIAGKRQFF. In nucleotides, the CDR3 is TGCAGCGTTGAGACTCCCTTGATAGCGGGTAAGCGCCAGTTCTTC.

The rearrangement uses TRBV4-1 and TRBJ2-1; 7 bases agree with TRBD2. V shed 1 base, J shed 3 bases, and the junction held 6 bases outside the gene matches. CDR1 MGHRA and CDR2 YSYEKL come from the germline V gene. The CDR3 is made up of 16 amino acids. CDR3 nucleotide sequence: TGCGCCAGCAGCCAAGCCAGCGGGAAGCTCTACAATGAGCAGTTCTTC. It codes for CASSQASGKLYNEQFF.

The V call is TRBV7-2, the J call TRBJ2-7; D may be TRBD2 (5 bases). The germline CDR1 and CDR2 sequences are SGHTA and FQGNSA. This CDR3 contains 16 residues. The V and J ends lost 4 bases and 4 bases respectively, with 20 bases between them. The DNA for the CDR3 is TGTGCCAGCAGCTCGCCCCACGGGGAAGATCATTACGAGCAGTACTTC. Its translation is CASSSPHGEDHYEQYF.

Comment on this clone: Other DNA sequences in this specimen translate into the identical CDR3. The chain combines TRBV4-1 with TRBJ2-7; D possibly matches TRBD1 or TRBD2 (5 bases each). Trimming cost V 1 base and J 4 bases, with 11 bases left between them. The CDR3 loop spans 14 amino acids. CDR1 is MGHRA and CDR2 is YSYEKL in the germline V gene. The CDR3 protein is CASSQGGAVYEQYF. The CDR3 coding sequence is TGCGCCAGCAGCCAAGGAGGGGCCGTTTACGAGCAGTACTTC.

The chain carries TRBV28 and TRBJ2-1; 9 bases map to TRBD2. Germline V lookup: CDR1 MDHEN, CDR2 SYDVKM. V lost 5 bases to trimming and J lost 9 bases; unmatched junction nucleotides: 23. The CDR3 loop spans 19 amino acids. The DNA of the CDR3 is TGTGCCAGCAGTGTAGACAGAAATAAAGGGACTAGCCCCCGGGGTGAGCAGTTCTTC. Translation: CASSVDRNKGTSPRGEQFF.

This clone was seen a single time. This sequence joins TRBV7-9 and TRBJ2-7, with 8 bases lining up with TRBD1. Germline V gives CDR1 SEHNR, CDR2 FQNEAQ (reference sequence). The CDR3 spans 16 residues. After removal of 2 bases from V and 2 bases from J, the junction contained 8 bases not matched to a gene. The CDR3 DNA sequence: TGTGCCAGCAGCTTAAGTCCGGGACAGGCGACCTACGAGCAGTACTTC. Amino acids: CASSLSPGQATYEQYF. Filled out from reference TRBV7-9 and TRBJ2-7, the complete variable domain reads DTGVSQNPRHKITKRGQNVTFRCDPISEHNRLYWYRQTLGQGPEFLTYFQNEAQLEKSRLLSDRFSAERPKGSFSTLEIQRTEQGDSAMYLCASSLSPGQATYEQYFGPGTRLTVT.

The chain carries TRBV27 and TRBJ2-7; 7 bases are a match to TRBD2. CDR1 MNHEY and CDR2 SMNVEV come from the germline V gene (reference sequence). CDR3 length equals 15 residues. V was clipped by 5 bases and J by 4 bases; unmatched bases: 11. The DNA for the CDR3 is TGTGCCAGCAGTCCCCCAGGGACTAACAGATACGAGCAGTACTTC. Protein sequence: CASSPPGTNRYEQYF.

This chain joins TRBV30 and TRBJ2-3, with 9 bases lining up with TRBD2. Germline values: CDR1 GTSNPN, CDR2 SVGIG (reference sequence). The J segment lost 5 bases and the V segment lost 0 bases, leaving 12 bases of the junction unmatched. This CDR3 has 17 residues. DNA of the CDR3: TGTGCCTGGAGTGTATGGCAACCAGCGGGGGGAGGAGATACGCAGTATTTT. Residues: CAWSVWQPAGGGDTQYF.

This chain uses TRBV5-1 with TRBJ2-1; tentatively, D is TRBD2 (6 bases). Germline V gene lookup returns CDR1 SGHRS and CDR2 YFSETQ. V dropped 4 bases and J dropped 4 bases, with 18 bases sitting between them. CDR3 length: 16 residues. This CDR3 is CASSGLRRGGYNEQFF. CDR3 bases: TGCGCCAGCAGCGGCCTCCGCCGGGGAGGATACAATGAGCAGTTCTTC.

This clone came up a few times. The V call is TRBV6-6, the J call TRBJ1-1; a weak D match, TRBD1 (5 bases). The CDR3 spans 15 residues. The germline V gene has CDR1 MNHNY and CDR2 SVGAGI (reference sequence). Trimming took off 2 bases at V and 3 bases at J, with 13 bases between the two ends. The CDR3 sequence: CASSYPRGSYTEAFF. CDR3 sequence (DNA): TGTGCCAGCAGTTACCCCCGGGGGAGCTACACTGAAGCTTTCTTT.

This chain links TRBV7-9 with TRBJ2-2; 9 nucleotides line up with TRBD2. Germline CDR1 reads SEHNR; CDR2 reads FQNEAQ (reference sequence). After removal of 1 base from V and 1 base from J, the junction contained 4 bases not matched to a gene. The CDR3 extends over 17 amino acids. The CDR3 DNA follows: TGTGCCAGCAGCTTAGTCGGCGGGAGGGAGAACACCGGGGAGCTGTTTTTT. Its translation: CASSLVGGRENTGELFF.

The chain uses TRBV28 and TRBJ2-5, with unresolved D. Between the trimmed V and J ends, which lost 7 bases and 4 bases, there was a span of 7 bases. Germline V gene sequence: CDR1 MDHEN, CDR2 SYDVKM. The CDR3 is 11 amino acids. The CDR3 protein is CASKGSETQYF. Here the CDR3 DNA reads TGTGCCAGCAAAGGTTCAGAGACCCAGTACTTC.

The CDR3 sequence: CAWSVDTGDEQYF. In DNA form, the CDR3 reads TGTGCCTGGAGTGTAGATACGGGGGACGAGCAGTACTTC. This sequence joins TRBV30 and TRBJ2-7, with D possibly being TRBD2 (6 bases). Looked up from germline, CDR1 is GTSNPN and CDR2 is SVGIG (reference sequence). V lost 0 bases and J lost 5, with 11 bases in between. This CDR3 contains 13 residues.

This CDR3 reads CASKTTDRGCVLSVTGELFF. The CDR3 DNA reads as TGCGCCAGCAAAACTACAGACAGGGGGTGTGTATTAAGCGTGACCGGGGAGCTGTTTTTT. The genes are TRBV10-1 and TRBJ2-2; 9 nucleotides line up with TRBD1. The J segment lost 5 bases and the V segment lost 7 bases, leaving 23 bases of the junction unmatched. This CDR3 comprises 20 residues. Germline loops: CDR1 WNHNN, CDR2 SYGVQD (reference sequence).

The CDR3 DNA reads TGCGCCAGCAGCCAACATTCAGGGGCCCGTAGCAATCAGCCCCAGCATTTT. Translation: CASSQHSGARSNQPQHF. V is TRBV4-3 and J is TRBJ1-5; D perhaps matches TRBD1 (6 bases). The V end was cut by 2 bases, the J end by 0 bases, with 14 bases between. The CDR3 runs 17 residues. Germline V gene sequence: CDR1 LGHNA, CDR2 YSLEER.

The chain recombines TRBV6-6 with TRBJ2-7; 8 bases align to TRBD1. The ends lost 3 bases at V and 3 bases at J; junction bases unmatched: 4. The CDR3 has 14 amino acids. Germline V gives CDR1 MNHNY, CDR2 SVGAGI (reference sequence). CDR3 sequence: CASSYFGQGYEQYF. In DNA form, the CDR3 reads TGTGCCAGCAGTTATTTCGGACAGGGCTACGAGCAGTACTTC.

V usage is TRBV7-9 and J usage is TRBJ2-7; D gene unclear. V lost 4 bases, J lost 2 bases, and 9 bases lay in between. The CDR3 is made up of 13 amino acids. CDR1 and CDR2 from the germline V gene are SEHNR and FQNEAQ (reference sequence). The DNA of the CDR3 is TGTGCCAGCAGCTCAAAAGGGACCTACGAGCAGTACTTC. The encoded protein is CASSSKGTYEQYF.

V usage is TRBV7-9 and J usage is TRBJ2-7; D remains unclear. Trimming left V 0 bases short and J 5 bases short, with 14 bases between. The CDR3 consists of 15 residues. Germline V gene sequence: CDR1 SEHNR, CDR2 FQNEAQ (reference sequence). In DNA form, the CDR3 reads TGTGCCAGCAGCTTAGCCCCAGGTACCATAGACGAGCAGTACTTC. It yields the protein CASSLAPGTIDEQYF.

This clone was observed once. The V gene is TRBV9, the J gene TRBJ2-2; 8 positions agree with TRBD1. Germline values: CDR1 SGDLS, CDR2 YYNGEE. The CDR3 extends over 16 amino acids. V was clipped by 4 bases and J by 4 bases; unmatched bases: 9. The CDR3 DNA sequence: TGTGCCAGCAGCTTGCGACAGGGGTCGACCACCGGGGAGCTGTTTTTT. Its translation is CASSLRQGSTTGELFF.

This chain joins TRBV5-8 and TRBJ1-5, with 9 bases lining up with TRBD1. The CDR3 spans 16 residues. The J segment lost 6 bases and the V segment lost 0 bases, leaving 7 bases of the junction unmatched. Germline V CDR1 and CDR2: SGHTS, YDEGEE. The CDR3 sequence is CASSLGPTGGFQPQHF. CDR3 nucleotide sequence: TGTGCCAGCAGCTTGGGTCCGACAGGGGGGTTTCAGCCCCAGCATTTT.

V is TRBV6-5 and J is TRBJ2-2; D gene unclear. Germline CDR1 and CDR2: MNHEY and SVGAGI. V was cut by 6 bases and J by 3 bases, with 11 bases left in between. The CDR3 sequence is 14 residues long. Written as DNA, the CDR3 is TGTGCCAGCAGCCTCGGCGAGGACACCGGGGAGCTGTTTTTT. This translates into CASSLGEDTGELFF.

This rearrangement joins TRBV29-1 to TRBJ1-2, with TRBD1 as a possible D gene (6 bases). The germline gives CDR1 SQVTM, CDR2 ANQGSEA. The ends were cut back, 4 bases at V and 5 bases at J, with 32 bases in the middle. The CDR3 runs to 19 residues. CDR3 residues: CSVGSRTARPPFSSYGYTF. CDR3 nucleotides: TGCAGCGTTGGAAGCCGGACAGCGCGCCCTCCTTTCAGCTCGTATGGCTACACCTTC.